These 22 T cell receptor beta chains share one sample of origin, sequenced in a study of cytomegalovirus exposure and HLA in healthy donors. PCR involved 60 Vbeta and 13 Jbeta primers. Only in-frame clones appear in the TCRdb table, and some are missing; sequencing was by immunoSEQ multiplex PCR. The profile covers 130,000 to 150,000 clones, with around 81% appearing a single time and 2.5% to 3.5% taken by the ten largest. The sequenced sample consisted of PBMCs. These receptors were taken from a male donor in good health and CMV-seronegative.

The chain combines TRBV7-9 with TRBJ2-7; 7 positions agree with TRBD2. Trimming cost V 1 base and J 0 bases; bases outside gene matches: 9. The CDR3 runs to 17 residues. CDR1 and CDR2 (germline): SEHNR, FQNEAQ (reference sequence). The CDR3 DNA sequence: TGTGCCAGCAGCTTAGGTGACGGGGGGAGCCGCTCCTACGAGCAGTACTTC. Translation gives CASSLGDGGSRSYEQYF.

This clone counts as medium-sized (0.01 to 0.1%). The rearrangement uses TRBV10-1 and TRBJ1-1; the D gene is possibly TRBD1 (5 bases). Trimming removed 6 bases from V and 0 bases from J, with 17 bases in between. Germline V CDR1 and CDR2: WNHNN, SYGVQD (reference sequence). This CDR3 has 16 amino acids. In nucleotides, the CDR3 is TGCGCCAGCAGAAAAACCAATAGGGGTTTGAACACTGAAGCTTTCTTT. It specifies CASRKTNRGLNTEAFF.

The gene calls are TRBV7-2 and TRBJ1-1; possible D gene TRBD1, 5 bases. With 1 base removed from V and 7 bases from J, the gap between germline ends came to 13 bases. This CDR3 has 14 residues. Germline CDR1 SGHTA, CDR2 FQGNSA. The CDR3 region has the DNA TGTGCCAGCAGCTTAGATGCAGGGCGTGGTGAAGCTTTCTTT. Protein sequence: CASSLDAGRGEAFF.

CDR3 amino acids: CASSPPGQGLYSEQYF. The CDR3, as DNA: TGTGCCAGCAGCCCACCGGGACAGGGATTATACTCCGAGCAGTACTTC. The J gene is TRBJ2-7, the V gene TRBV7-9; TRBD1 agrees at 9 bases. This CDR3 is 16 amino acids long. Germline CDR1 and CDR2: SEHNR and FQNEAQ (reference sequence). Trimming at V came to 5 bases and at J to 6 bases, leaving 14 bases not matched to a gene.

This clone was picked up a small number of times. The rearrangement uses TRBV4-3 and TRBJ2-2; the D gene is possibly TRBD1 (6 bases). V lost 4 bases and J 7 bases, leaving 16 bases between the germline ends. The CDR3 extends over 15 amino acids. Per germline, CDR1 LGHNA and CDR2 YSLEER. The CDR3 nucleotides read TGCGCCAGCAGCCGGCGATTGGGGGCGGGCGGGGAGCTGTTTTTT. Its protein is CASSRRLGAGGELFF.

Turning to this clone: An end of the junction differs from the germline gene, which may be a read error. This chain connects TRBV7-7 to TRBJ2-7; D remains unclear. The germline gives CDR1 SSHAT, CDR2 FNYEAQ (reference sequence). This CDR3 comprises 13 residues. Here the CDR3 reads CASSLGASYEQYF. DNA of the CDR3: TGTGCTAGCAGCTTAGGTGCGTCCTACGAGCAGTACTTC.

This clone has more than one count but fewer than ten. The chain recombines TRBV6-5 with TRBJ1-6, with 7 positions matching TRBD1. Trimming at V came to 6 bases and at J to 7 bases, leaving 6 bases not matched to a gene. This CDR3 spans 14 amino acids. Germline-derived CDR1 and CDR2 are MNHEY and SVGAGI. The CDR3 DNA sequence: TGTGCCAGCAGCCGGGACAGCGAAAATTCACCCCTCCACTTT. Its protein is CASSRDSENSPLHF.

In its sample, this clone was seen a few times. This chain uses TRBV18 with TRBJ1-1, with 12 nucleotides matching TRBD1. Germline lookup yields CDR1 KGHSH and CDR2 LQKENI. The CDR3 has 17 amino acids. V lost 5 bases to trimming and J lost 3 bases; unmatched junction nucleotides: 10. CDR3 sequence: CASSAAPGQGAHTEAFF. CDR3 bases: TGTGCCAGCTCAGCAGCACCGGGACAGGGGGCCCACACTGAAGCTTTCTTT.

The chain uses TRBV30 and TRBJ1-3; no reliable D call. This CDR3 region has 14 residues. V lost 5 bases and J 2 bases, leaving 13 bases between the germline ends. Germline V gives CDR1 GTSNPN, CDR2 SVGIG (reference sequence). Here the CDR3 reads CAWSGSSTGNTIYF. The CDR3 DNA reads as TGTGCCTGGTCAGGATCTTCAACTGGAAACACCATATATTTT.

The sample holds a few counts of this clone. The rearrangement uses TRBV28 and TRBJ2-1; TRBD1 agrees at 7 bases. Losses at the gene ends were 5 bases for V and 0 bases for J; bases not matched to a gene: 7. The CDR3 totals 16 residues. Per germline, CDR1 MDHEN and CDR2 SYDVKM. CDR3 protein: CASSPAGTVSYNEQFF. The CDR3 coding sequence is TGTGCCAGCAGTCCCGCTGGGACAGTCTCCTACAATGAGCAGTTCTTC.

This clone was detected once. The rearrangement joins TRBV19 to TRBJ2-1; a possible D gene is TRBD2 (6 bases). CDR1 is LNHDA and CDR2 is SQIVND in the germline V gene (reference sequence). V lost 5 bases and J 0 bases, leaving 17 bases between the germline ends. The CDR3 is 17 amino acids. CDR3 protein: CASSAWTGDPSYNEQFF. As DNA, the CDR3 is TGTGCCAGTAGTGCCTGGACGGGAGACCCCTCCTACAATGAGCAGTTCTTC.

V usage is TRBV7-2 and J usage is TRBJ1-1; TRBD1 agrees at 8 bases. This CDR3 spans 14 amino acids. With 5 bases clipped from V and 1 base from J, the junction kept 3 bases outside the gene matches. The germline CDR1 and CDR2 sequences are SGHTA and FQGNSA. DNA of the CDR3: TGTGCCAGCAGCGTGGGACAGGCGAACACTGAAGCTTTCTTT. Its protein product is CASSVGQANTEAFF.

The V and J genes are TRBV9 and TRBJ2-5; 9 bases line up with TRBD1. With the DNA end fitting TRBJ2-7 better, the J assignment may be wrong. The CDR3 loop spans 14 amino acids. Germline V gene data show CDR1 as SGDLS and CDR2 as YYNGEE. For the CDR3, the DNA is TGTGCCAGCACCGTGGGACAGGGTCCCTACGAGCAGTACTTC. Translating gives CASTVGQGPYEQYF.

This chain joins TRBV10-3 and TRBJ2-1; weak D call: TRBD2 (6 bases). CDR1 is ENHRY, CDR2 SYGVKD, per germline. The CDR3 is 18 residues long. The V end lost 2 bases, the J end lost 2 bases, and 19 bases lay between the germline ends. Here the CDR3 DNA reads TGTGCCATCAGTGAGGTCTGGGTCGGCGGGGTCACCTACAATGAGCAGTTCTTC. This codes for CAISEVWVGGVTYNEQFF.

This clone was seen a few times. The chain employs TRBV6-1 and TRBJ1-6; TRBD1 is a possible D gene (5 bases). The germline V gene has CDR1 MNHNS and CDR2 SASEGT. V was shortened by 4 bases and J by 8 bases, with 24 bases between the two germline ends. The CDR3 runs 18 residues. For the CDR3, the DNA is TGTGCCAGCAGTGCCTCGGGGATTTGGGGGGTGGGCGATTCACCCCTCCACTTT. Translated, it gives CASSASGIWGVGDSPLHF.

This clone was seen only a few times. The chain is built from TRBV5-1 and TRBJ1-2; 7 nucleotides align to TRBD1. The V segment lost 4 bases and the J segment 3 bases; nucleotides outside the gene matches: 9. The CDR3 length is 15 residues. Germline lookup yields CDR1 SGHRS and CDR2 YFSETQ. CDR3 in amino acids: CASSTQTGLDYGYTF. CDR3 DNA: TGCGCCAGCAGCACCCAGACAGGGTTAGACTATGGCTACACCTTC.

V and J are TRBV5-5 and TRBJ1-1; D is unresolved. Germline V gives CDR1 SGHKS, CDR2 YYEKEE (reference sequence). This CDR3 is built from 15 residues. V was trimmed by 4 bases and J by 1 base, leaving 14 bases between them. CDR3 sequence (DNA): TGTGCCAGCAGCCTGTGGGTGGGCCAGAACACTGAAGCTTTCTTT. Its protein is CASSLWVGQNTEAFF.

The chain recombines TRBV5-1 with TRBJ2-5, with D perhaps TRBD2 (5 bases). The CDR3 extends over 13 amino acids. Germline V gene data show CDR1 as SGHRS and CDR2 as YFSETQ. V was shortened by 1 base and J by 5 bases, with 9 bases between the two germline ends. The CDR3 spells CASSLRGRETQYF. CDR3 DNA: TGCGCCAGCAGCTTGCGGGGTCGGGAGACCCAGTACTTC.

The chain combines TRBV5-4 with TRBJ1-5; possibly TRBD1 for D (6 bases). The V end lost 4 bases, the J end lost 4 bases, and 12 bases lay between the germline ends. The CDR3 loop spans 14 amino acids. The germline V gene has CDR1 SGHNT and CDR2 YYREEE (reference sequence). CDR3 coding DNA: TGTGCCAGCAGCCGGGGGCGGGGGAATCAGCCCCAGCATTTT. This encodes CASSRGRGNQPQHF.

The chain recombines TRBV9 with TRBJ2-1, with TRBD2 matching 8 bases. CDR3 length equals 13 residues. Looked up from germline, CDR1 is SGDLS and CDR2 is YYNGEE. The trim removed 4 bases at V and 6 bases at J, leaving 3 bases unmatched. The DNA of the CDR3 is TGTGCCAGCAGCCGGCGGGGGGTCAATGAGCAGTTCTTC. It is translated as CASSRRGVNEQFF.

The rearrangement joins TRBV18 to TRBJ1-1; D unresolved. Trimming cost V 2 bases and J 1 base, with 8 bases left between them. Germline CDR1 and CDR2: KGHSH and LQKENI. CDR3 length: 14 amino acids. The CDR3 sequence is CASSPTVTNTEAFF. CDR3 bases: TGTGCCAGCTCACCAACGGTTACGAACACTGAAGCTTTCTTT.

The chain uses TRBV27 and TRBJ1-5; the match to TRBD1 covers 7 bases. CDR1 is MNHEY and CDR2 is SMNVEV in the germline V gene (reference sequence). CDR3 size: 15 residues. Losses at the gene ends were 6 bases for V and 9 bases for J; bases not matched to a gene: 14. CDR3 sequence: CASRTQYRGQGPQHF. DNA of the CDR3: TGTGCCAGCAGGACACAATACAGGGGTCAAGGGCCCCAGCATTTT.